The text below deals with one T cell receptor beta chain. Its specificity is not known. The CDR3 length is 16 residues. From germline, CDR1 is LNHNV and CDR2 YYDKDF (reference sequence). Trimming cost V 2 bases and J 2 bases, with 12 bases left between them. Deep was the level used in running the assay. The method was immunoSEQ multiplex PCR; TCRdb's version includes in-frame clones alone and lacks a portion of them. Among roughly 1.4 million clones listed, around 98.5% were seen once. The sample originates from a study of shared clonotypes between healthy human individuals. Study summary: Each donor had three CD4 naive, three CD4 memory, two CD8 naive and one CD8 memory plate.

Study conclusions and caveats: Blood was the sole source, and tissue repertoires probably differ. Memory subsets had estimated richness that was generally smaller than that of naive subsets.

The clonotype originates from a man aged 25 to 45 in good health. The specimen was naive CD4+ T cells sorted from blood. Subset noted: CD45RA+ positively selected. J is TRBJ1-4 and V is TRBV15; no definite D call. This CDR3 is CATSRTLVGTNEKLFF. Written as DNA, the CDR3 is TGTGCCACCAGCAGAACCCTGGTAGGGACTAATGAAAAACTGTTTTTT.